This T cell receptor beta chain stems from a study of CD8+ T cells in alopecia areata. Worth noting for this clone: Antigen: not known.

General study results and limits: Scalp sequencing also captures normal skin's resident alphabeta T cells.

Sampling of alopecia areata patients yielded lesional scalp punch biopsies as well as peripheral blood. TCR sequencing used cDNA made by reverse transcription of extracted RNA. Sequencing was performed with immunoSEQ multiplex PCR; in TCRdb, only in-frame clones are kept and a portion is missing. The table has roughly 35,000 clones, roughly 50% seen once. V shed 1 base and J shed 6 bases, with 10 bases lying between them. This CDR3 is 13 amino acids long. Germline V gives CDR1 PRHDT, CDR2 FYEKMQ (reference sequence). Sequences were obtained from NKG2D-high CD8+ T cells sorted from blood. The receptor was isolated from a human donor with alopecia areata. J is TRBJ2-7 and V is TRBV13; either TRBD1 or TRBD2 may supply D (5 bases each). CDR3: CASSLVGVIEQYF. In nucleotides, the CDR3 is TGTGCCAGCAGCTTAGTGGGGGTGATCGAGCAGTACTTC.